These T cell receptor beta chains were read from a single sample in a study of blood T cell repertoires in COVID-19. Using immunoSEQ multiplex PCR, the repertoire was profiled, and TCRdb retains in-frame clones only, with some absent. Among around 270,000 clones listed, approximately 90% were seen once. The sequencing sample was made of peripheral blood. Source of these receptors: a man between 40 and 49 years old with acute or convalescent COVID-19. CDR3s include the opening cysteine and the closing phenylalanine or tryptophan. D genes are given only for firm matches. A clone size is listed for some rows: how often the clone was seen (once, few, many), or a class if it is expanded.

cdr3_aa cdr3_nt v_call clone_size j_call d_call
CASSPDNSYNEQFF TGCGCCAGCAGCCCCGACAACTCCTACAATGAGCAGTTCTTC TRBV5-1 NA TRBJ2-1 NA
CATSDLQGGADTQYF TGTGCCACCAGTGATTTGCAAGGGGGCGCAGATACGCAGTATTTT TRBV24-1 NA TRBJ2-3 TRBD1
CASSSLSSGPPEAFF TGTGCCAGCAGCTCCCTCTCATCAGGGCCTCCTGAAGCTTTCTTT TRBV7-8 NA TRBJ1-1 NA
CASYLRGYEQYF TGTGCCTCCTACCTGCGGGGCTACGAGCAGTACTTC TRBV2 NA TRBJ2-7 NA
CASSQGGPSATYEQYF TGTGCCAGCAGCCAAGGAGGTCCTAGCGCGACCTACGAGCAGTACTTC TRBV4-2 once TRBJ2-7 NA
CASSPRGLPGSSPLHF TGTGCCAGCTCACCTCGCGGACTTCCGGGGAGTTCACCCCTCCACTTT TRBV18 NA TRBJ1-6 NA
CATLKGQGVNYGYTF TGTGCCACCCTTAAGGGACAGGGTGTCAACTATGGCTACACCTTC TRBV6-5 few TRBJ1-2 TRBD1
CASSLPLQGNTEAFF TGCGCCAGCAGCTTGCCCCTCCAGGGGAACACTGAAGCTTTCTTT TRBV5-1 NA TRBJ1-1 NA
CASTLGASTDTQYF TGTGCCAGTACCCTGGGCGCCAGCACAGATACGCAGTATTTT TRBV19 NA TRBJ2-3 NA
CASSSLAGGPDTQYF TGCGCCAGCAGCTCACTAGCGGGGGGGCCAGATACGCAGTATTTT TRBV5-1 few TRBJ2-3 TRBD2
CASSGQGGEQYF TGTGCCAGCAGTGGACAGGGGGGCGAGCAGTACTTC TRBV5-5 NA TRBJ2-7 TRBD1
CASGLDGGTEKLFF TGTGCCAGCGGACTTGACGGGGGGACTGAAAAACTGTTTTTT TRBV2 NA TRBJ1-4 NA
CASSTAGNTIYF TGTGCCAGCAGTACGGCTGGAAACACCATATATTTT TRBV7-9 NA TRBJ1-3 NA
CASSLEAHSDTQYF TGCGCCAGCAGCTTGGAAGCGCACTCAGATACGCAGTATTTT TRBV5-1 NA TRBJ2-3 NA
CASKSLDRGENTEAFF TGTGCCAGCAAGAGTTTAGACCGGGGTGAGAACACTGAAGCTTTCTTT TRBV5-6 NA TRBJ1-1 NA
CASSFDRKTNQPQHF TGTGCCAGCAGCTTCGACAGGAAGACAAATCAGCCCCAGCATTTT TRBV25-1 NA TRBJ1-5 NA
CASSRSQGPGNTIYF TGTGCCAGCAGCCGCAGTCAGGGGCCTGGAAACACCATATATTTT TRBV5-4 NA TRBJ1-3 NA
CAISEQGVGNTIYF TGTGCCATCAGTGAGCAGGGGGTAGGAAACACCATATATTTT TRBV10-3 NA TRBJ1-3 TRBD1
CASSPPGVQGSYGYTF TGTGCCAGCAGCCCTCCTGGGGTACAGGGGAGCTATGGCTACACCTTC TRBV14 NA TRBJ1-2 TRBD1
CASSLGTSGWPYEQYF TGTGCCAGCAGCTTGGGGACTAGCGGGTGGCCCTACGAGCAGTACTTC TRBV13 NA TRBJ2-7 TRBD2
CASKDSGASYEQYF TGTGCCAGCAAAGATAGCGGGGCTTCCTACGAGCAGTACTTC TRBV27 NA TRBJ2-7 TRBD2
CSVEYTDTQYF TGCAGCGTTGAGTACACAGATACGCAGTATTTT TRBV29-1 NA TRBJ2-3 NA
CASSLIPGQGNEKLFF TGTGCCAGCAGCCTGATACCGGGACAGGGGAATGAAAAACTGTTTTTT TRBV3-1/TRBV3-2 NA TRBJ1-4 TRBD1
CAISELGVSRKYEQYF TGTGCCATCAGTGAGTTAGGAGTTTCGAGGAAGTACGAGCAGTACTTC TRBV10-3 NA TRBJ2-7 NA
CASSLGGAGVTDTQYF TGTGCCAGCAGCCTAGGGGGCGCGGGGGTAACAGATACGCAGTATTTT TRBV11-2 NA TRBJ2-3 NA
CASSLTLATYNEQFF TGTGCCAGCAGCTTAACCCTAGCGACCTACAATGAGCAGTTCTTC TRBV7-3 NA TRBJ2-1 NA
CASSYDRGTPNQPQHF TGTGCCAGCAGTTATGATAGGGGAACCCCTAATCAGCCCCAGCATTTT TRBV2 NA TRBJ1-5 NA
CASSREGTGTEQYF TGTGCCAGCAGTCGAGAAGGGACAGGGACCGAGCAGTACTTC TRBV2 NA TRBJ2-7 TRBD1
CATSDSPLTSNNEQFF TGTGCCACCAGTGATTCCCCTCTTACTAGTAACAATGAGCAGTTCTTC TRBV24-1 NA TRBJ2-1 NA